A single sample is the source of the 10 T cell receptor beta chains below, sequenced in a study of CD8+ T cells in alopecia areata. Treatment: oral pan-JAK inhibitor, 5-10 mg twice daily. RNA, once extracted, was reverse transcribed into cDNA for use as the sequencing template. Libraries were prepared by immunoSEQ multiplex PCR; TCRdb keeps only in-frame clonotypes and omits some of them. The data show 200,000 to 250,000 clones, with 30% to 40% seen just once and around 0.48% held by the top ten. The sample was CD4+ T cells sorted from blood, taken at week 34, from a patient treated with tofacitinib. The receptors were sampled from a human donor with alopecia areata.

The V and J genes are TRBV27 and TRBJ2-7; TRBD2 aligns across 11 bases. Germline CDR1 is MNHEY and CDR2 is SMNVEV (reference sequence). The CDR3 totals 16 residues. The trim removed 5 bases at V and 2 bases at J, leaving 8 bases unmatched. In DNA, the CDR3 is TGTGCCAGCAGTACGCAGAGACTAGCGGGGACCTACGAGCAGTACTTC. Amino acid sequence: CASSTQRLAGTYEQYF.

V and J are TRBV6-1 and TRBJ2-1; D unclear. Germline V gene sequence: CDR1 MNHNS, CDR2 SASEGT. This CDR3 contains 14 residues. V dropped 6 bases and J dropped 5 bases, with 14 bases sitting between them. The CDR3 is CASRPVWNNNEQFF. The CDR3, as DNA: TGTGCCAGCAGACCAGTCTGGAACAACAATGAGCAGTTCTTC.

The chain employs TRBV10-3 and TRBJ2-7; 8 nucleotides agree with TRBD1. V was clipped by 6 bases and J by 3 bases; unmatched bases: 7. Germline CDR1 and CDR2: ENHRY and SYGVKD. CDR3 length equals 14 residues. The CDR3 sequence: CAISGDRTIYEQYF. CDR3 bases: TGTGCCATCAGCGGGGACAGGACCATCTACGAGCAGTACTTC.

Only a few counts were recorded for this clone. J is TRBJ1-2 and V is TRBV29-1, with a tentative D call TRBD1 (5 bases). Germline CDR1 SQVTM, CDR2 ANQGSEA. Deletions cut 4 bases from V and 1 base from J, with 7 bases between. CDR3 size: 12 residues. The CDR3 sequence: CSVGTLNYGYTF. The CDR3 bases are TGCAGCGTTGGGACACTTAACTATGGCTACACCTTC.

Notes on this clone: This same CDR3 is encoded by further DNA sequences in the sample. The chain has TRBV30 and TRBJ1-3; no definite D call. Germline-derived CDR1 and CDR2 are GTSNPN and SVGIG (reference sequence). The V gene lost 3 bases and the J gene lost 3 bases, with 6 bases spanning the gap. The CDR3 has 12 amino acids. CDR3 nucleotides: TGTGCCTGGAGGGGAAGTGGAAACACCATATATTTT. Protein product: CAWRGSGNTIYF.

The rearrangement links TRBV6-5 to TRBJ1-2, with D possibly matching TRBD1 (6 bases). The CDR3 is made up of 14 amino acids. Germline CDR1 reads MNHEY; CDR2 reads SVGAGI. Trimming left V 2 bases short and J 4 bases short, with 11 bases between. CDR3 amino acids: CASSYVEGGYGYTF. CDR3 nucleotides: TGTGCCAGCAGTTACGTCGAGGGGGGCTATGGCTACACCTTC.

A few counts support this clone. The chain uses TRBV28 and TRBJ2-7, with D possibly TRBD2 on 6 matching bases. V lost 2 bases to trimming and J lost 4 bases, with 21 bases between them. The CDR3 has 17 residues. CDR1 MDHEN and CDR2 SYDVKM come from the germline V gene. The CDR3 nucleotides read TGTGCCAGCAGTTTACGCACCTTTGGTCGTGGGGGGTACGAGCAGTACTTC. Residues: CASSLRTFGRGGYEQYF.

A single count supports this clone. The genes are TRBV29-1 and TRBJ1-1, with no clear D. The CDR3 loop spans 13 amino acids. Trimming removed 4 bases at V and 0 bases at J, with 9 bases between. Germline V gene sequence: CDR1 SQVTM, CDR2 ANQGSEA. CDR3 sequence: CSVVAPMNTEAFF. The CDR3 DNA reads TGCAGCGTTGTAGCACCTATGAACACTGAAGCTTTCTTT.

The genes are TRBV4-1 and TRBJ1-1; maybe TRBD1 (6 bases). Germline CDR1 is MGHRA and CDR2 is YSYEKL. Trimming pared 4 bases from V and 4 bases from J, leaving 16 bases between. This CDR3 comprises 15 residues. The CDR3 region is CASSPIAGVATEAFF. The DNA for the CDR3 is TGCGCCAGCAGCCCAATTGCAGGGGTGGCCACTGAAGCTTTCTTT.

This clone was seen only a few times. DNA for the CDR3: TGTGCCAGCAGCACGAGTGGACAGGGTGGTGAAAAACTGTTTTTT. This translates into CASSTSGQGGEKLFF. This chain connects TRBV7-2 to TRBJ1-4, with 8 bases fitting TRBD1. CDR1 SGHTA and CDR2 FQGNSA come from the germline V gene. The V gene end was trimmed by 5 bases and the J gene end by 7 bases; junction bases not matched to a gene: 9. The CDR3 covers 15 residues.